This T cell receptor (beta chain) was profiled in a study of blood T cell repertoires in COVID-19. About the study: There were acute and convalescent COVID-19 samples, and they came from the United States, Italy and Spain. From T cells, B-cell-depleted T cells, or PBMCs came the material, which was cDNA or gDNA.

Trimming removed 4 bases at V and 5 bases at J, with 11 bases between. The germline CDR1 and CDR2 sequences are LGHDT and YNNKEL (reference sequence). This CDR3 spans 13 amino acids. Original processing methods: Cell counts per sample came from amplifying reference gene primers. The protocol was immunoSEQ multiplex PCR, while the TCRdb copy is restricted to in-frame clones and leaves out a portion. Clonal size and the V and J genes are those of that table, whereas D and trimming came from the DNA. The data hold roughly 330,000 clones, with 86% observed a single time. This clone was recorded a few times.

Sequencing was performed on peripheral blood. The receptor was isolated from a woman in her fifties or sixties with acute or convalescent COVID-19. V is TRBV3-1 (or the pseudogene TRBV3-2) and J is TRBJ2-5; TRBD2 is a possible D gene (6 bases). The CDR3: CASSPGRLETQYF. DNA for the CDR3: TGTGCCAGCAGCCCAGGGAGGTTGGAGACCCAGTACTTC.